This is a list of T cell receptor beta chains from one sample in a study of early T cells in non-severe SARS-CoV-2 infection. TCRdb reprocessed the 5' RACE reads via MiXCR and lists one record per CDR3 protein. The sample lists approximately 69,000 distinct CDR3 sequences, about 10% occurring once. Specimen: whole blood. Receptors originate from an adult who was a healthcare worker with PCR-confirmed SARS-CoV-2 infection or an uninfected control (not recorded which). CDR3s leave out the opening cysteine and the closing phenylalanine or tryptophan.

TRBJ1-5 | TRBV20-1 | SAGRGSNQPQH
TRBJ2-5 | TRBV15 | ATSRDRDYQETQY
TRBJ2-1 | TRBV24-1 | ATSDPGPYNEQF
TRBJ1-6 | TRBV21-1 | ASCVGGADDTSSYNSPLH
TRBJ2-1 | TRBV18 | ASSPPVGGEGRHNEQF
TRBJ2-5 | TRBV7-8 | ASAEQGSMAQY
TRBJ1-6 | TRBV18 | ASSPVGIMDYNSPLH
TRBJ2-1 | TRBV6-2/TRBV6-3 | ASSYSTRLAGPSFNEQF
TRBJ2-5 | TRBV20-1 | SAAQSTQY
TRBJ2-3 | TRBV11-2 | ASSATSGRATDTQY
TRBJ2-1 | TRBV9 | ASSVGLAEIYNEQF
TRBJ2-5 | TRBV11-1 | ASSTTGGAQETQY
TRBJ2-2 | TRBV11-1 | ASSRDATNTGELF
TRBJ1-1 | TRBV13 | ASSFWGDTEAF
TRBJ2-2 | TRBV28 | ASSLCHGTGELF
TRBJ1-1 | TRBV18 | ASSPLGAGTNTEAF
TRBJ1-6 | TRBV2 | ASSEQGTGANSPLH
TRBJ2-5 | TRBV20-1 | SAPSGGKETQY
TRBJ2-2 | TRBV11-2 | ASSDPGQPNTGELF
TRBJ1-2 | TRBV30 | AWRYTGGGGYT
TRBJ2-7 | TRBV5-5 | ASSLAELSYEQY
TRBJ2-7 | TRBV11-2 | ASSSNLGLAGEQY
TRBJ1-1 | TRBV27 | ASSRRETANTEAF
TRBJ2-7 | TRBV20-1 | SAKRGAYEQY
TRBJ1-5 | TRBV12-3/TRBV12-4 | ASSLDRGRGQPQH
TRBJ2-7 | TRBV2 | ASSEEEELWQY
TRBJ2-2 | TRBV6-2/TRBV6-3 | ASSRTSGSLSGELF
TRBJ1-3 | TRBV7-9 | AHPGTVSGNTIY
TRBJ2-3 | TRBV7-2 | ASSLSGLSTDTQY
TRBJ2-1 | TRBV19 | ASSDRDEQF
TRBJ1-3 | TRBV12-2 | ASRLSEAVSSGNTIY
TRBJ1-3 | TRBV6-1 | ASSTSSGFSGNTIY
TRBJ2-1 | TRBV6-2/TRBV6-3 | ATVTLAGYNEQF
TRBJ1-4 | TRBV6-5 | ASSRSPTATNEKLF
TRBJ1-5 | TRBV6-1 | ASIRQEGVLQPQH
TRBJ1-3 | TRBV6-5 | ASSYSDSIFSGNTIY
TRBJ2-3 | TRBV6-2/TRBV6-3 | ASSYSIERREY
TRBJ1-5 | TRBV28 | ASSLTSQPQH
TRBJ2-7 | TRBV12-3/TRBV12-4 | ASSPLAGEGAEQY
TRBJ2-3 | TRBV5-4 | ASSFDSGGWGTDTQY
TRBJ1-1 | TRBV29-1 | SVEDREGDIGTEAF
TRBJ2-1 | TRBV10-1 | ASSSSLAGVRDEQF
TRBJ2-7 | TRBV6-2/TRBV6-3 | ASSYLGLAPAEQY
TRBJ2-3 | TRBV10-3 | AIRIHGVDTQY
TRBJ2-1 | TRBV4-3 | ASSQDWGEQF
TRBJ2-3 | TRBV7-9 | ASSREGGTDTQY
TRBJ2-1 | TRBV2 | ASREIAGGPNEQF
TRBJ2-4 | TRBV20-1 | SARARLKYRVREGSVKNIQY
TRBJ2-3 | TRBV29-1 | SVDLRTDTQY
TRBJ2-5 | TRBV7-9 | ASSLDRQIQETQY
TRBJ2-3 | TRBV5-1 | ASKAGVTDTQY
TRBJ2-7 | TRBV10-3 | AISAPGQTTYEQY
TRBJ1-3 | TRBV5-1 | ASSSTGITSGNTIY
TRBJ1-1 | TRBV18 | ASSPRDGGAF
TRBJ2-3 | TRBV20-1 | SASELRGTSGRPIDTQY
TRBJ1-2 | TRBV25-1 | ASSEYGRPRYT
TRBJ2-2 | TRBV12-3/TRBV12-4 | ASKREATGELF